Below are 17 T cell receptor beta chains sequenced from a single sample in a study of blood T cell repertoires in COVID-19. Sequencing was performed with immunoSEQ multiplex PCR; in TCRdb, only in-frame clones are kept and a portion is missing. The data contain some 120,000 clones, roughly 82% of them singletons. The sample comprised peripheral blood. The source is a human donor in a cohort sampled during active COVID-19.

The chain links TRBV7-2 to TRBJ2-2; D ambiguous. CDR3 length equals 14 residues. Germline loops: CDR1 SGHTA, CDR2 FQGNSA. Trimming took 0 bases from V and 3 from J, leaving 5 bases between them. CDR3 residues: CASSLARYTGELFF. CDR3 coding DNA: TGTGCCAGCAGCTTAGCACGGTACACCGGGGAGCTGTTTTTT. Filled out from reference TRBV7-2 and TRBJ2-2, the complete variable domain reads GAGVSQSPSNKVTEKGKDVELRCDPISGHTALYWYRQSLGQGLEFLIYFQGNSAPDKSGLPSDRFSAERTGGSVSTLTIQRTQQEDSAVYLCASSLARYTGELFFGEGSRLTVL.

CDR3 coding DNA: TGTGCCAGCACATTCCGACTAGCGGCTCACAATGAGCAGTTCTTC. It yields the protein CASTFRLAAHNEQFF. The V call is TRBV5-4, the J call TRBJ2-1; TRBD2 agrees at 9 bases. J gave up 5 bases and V 6 bases, and 9 bases lay outside the gene matches. From germline, CDR1 is SGHNT and CDR2 YYREEE (reference sequence). The CDR3 runs to 15 residues.

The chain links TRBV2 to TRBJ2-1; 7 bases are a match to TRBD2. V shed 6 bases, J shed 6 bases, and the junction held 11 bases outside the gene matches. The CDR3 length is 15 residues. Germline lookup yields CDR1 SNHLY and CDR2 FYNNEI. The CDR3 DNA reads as TGTGCCAGCAGGGTAGAAAGCGGGAAGCTCAATGAGCAGTTCTTC. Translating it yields CASRVESGKLNEQFF.

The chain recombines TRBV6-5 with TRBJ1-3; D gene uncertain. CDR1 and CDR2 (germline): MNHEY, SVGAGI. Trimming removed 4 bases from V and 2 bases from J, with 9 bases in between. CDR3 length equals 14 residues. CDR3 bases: TGTGCCAGCAGTTTACGGACTCCTGGAAACACCATATATTTT. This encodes CASSLRTPGNTIYF.

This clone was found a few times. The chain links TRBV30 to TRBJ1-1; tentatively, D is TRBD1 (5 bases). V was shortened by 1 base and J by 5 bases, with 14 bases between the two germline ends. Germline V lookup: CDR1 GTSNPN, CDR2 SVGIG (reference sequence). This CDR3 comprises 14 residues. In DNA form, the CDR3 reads TGTGCCTGGAGTGGCCGGGGGGGATTTACTGAAGCTTTCTTT. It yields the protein CAWSGRGGFTEAFF. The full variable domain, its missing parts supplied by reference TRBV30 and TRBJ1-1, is SQTIHQWPATLVQPVGSPLSLECTVEGTSNPNLYWYRQAAGRGLQLLFYSVGIGQISSEVPQNLSASRPQDRQFILSSKKLLLSDSGFYLCAWSGRGGFTEAFFGQGTRLTVV.

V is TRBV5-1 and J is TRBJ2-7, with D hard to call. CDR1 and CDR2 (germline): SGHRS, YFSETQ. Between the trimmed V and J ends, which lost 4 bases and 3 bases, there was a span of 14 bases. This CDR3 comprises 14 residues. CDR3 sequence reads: CASSPPAASYEQYF. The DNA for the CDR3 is TGCGCCAGCAGCCCTCCGGCAGCGAGCTACGAGCAGTACTTC.

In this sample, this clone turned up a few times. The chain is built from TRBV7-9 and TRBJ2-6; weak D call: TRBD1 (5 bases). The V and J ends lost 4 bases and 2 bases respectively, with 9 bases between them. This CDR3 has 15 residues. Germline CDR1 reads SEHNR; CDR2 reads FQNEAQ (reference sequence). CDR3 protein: CASSSSGTGANVLTF. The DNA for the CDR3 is TGTGCCAGCAGCTCCTCAGGGACTGGGGCCAACGTCCTGACTTTC.

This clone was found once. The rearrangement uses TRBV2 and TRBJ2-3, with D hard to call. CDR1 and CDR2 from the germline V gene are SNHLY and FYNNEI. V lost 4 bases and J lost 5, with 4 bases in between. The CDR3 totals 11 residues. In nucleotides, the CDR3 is TGTGCCAGCAGTGCGGGAGATACGCAGTATTTT. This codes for CASSAGDTQYF.

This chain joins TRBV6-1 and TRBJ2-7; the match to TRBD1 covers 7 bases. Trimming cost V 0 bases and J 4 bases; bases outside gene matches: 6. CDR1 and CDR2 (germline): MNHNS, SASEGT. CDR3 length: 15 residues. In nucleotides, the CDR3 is TGTGCCAGCAGTGAAGCTCCGGGACAGCAATACGAGCAGTACTTC. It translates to CASSEAPGQQYEQYF.

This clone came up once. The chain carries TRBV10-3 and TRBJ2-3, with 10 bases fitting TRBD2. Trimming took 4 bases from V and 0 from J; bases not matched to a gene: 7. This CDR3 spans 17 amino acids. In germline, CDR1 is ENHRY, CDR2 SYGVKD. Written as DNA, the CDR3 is TGTGCCATCAGTGCGACAAGCGGGAGGGGTAGCACAGATACGCAGTATTTT. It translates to CAISATSGRGSTDTQYF.

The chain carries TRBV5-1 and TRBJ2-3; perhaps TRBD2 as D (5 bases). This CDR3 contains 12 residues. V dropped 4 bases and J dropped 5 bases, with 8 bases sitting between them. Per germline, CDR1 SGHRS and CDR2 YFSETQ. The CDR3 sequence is CASSPRGDTQYF. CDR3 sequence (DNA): TGCGCCAGCAGCCCCCGGGGAGATACGCAGTATTTT. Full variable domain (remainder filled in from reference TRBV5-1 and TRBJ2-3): KAGVTQTPRYLIKTRGQQVTLSCSPISGHRSVSWYQQTPGQGLQFLFEYFSETQRNKGNFPGRFSGRQFSNSRSEMNVSTLELGDSALYLCASSPRGDTQYFGPGTRLTVL.

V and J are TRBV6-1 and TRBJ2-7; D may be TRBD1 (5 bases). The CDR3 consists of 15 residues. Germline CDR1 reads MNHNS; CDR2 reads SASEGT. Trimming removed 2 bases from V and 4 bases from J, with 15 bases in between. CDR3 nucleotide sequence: TGTGCCAGCAGTGAATGGTTGGCAGGGTCGTACGAGCAGTACTTC. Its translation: CASSEWLAGSYEQYF.

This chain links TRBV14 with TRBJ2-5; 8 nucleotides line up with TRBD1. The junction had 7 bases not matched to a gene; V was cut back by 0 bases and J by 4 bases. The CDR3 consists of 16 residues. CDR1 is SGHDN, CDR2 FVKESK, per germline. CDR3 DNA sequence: TGTGCCAGCAGCCAAGAGAGGGACAGGTTGGCAGAGACCCAGTACTTC. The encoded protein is CASSQERDRLAETQYF.

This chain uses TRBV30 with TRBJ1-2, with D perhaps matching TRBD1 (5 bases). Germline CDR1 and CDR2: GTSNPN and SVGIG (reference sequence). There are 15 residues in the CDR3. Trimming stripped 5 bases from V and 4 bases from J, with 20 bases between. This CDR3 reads CAWVTVGGEVYGYTF. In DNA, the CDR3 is TGTGCCTGGGTCACTGTGGGGGGGGAGGTCTATGGCTACACCTTC.

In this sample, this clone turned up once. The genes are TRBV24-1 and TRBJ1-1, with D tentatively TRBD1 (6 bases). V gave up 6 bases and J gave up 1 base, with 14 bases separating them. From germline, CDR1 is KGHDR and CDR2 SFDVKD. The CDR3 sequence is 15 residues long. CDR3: CATSPHGGGNTEAFF. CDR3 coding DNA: TGTGCCACCAGTCCCCATGGGGGCGGGAACACTGAAGCTTTCTTT.

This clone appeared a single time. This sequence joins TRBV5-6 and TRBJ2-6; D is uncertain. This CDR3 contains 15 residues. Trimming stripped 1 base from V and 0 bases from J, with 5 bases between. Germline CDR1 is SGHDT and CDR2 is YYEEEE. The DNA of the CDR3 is TGTGCCAGCAGCTTGCCGGTCTCTGGGGCCAACGTCCTGACTTTC. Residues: CASSLPVSGANVLTF.

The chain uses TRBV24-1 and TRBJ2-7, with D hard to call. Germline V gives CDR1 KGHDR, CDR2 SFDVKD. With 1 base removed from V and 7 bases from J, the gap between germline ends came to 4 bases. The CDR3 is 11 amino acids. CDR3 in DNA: TGTGCCACCAGTGATTTCACAGAGCAGTACTTC. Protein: CATSDFTEQYF.